The clone carrying this T cell receptor beta chain was detected once. Its antigen is as yet unknown. This record belongs to a study of cytomegalovirus exposure and HLA in healthy donors. Study-wide findings and caveats: Fewer N-insertions than the roughly 630-donor mean were reportedly shown by an Asian-associated ancestry cluster in a later analysis.

Use of 60 Vbeta and 13 Jbeta primers characterized the PCR. Measured with immunoSEQ multiplex PCR; TCRdb has only the in-frame clones, and not every one. The table includes more than 75,000 clones, almost 85% detected once. The clonotype originates from a woman under 30 in good health and CMV-seropositive. Sequencing was done on a sample of PBMCs.

The CDR3 sequence is CASSSYSYEQYF. The CDR3 nucleotides read TGTGCCAGCAGTAGCTATTCCTACGAGCAGTACTTC. The genes are TRBV5-6 and TRBJ2-7; D unresolved. The length of the CDR3 is 12 residues. Trimming shortened V by 5 bases and J by 1 base, and 7 bases separated the two germline ends. Germline CDR1 reads SGHDT; CDR2 reads YYEEEE.